This T cell receptor (beta chain) was obtained from a study of metastatic and nonmetastatic thyroid tumors. MiXCR re-clonotyped the PCR reads for TCRdb. The table records about 53,000 clones, roughly 20% of them present only once. Patients underwent thyroid surgery, and none had received any treatment before it. V was cut by 2 bases and J by 1 base, with 9 bases left in between. Germline CDR1 reads SGHNT; CDR2 reads YYREEE (reference sequence). The CDR3 sequence is 14 residues long. The sample holds many counts of this clone. The rearrangement uses TRBV5-4 and TRBJ1-1; D gene uncertain. The TCR originated in a female donor with papillary thyroid cancer or a benign thyroid nodule (not recorded which). Some clones in this sample may be carry-over from other donors' samples. Sequences were obtained from blood. The CDR3 nucleotides are TGTGCCAGCAGCTTAGGCAGGACGAACACTGAAGCTTTCTTT. This sequence encodes CASSLGRTNTEAFF.